This T cell receptor (beta chain) was documented in a study of blood T cells in healthy people across ages. Study-level points and caveats: Relative to aged donors, long-lived donors carried more naive CD4+ cells and displayed higher diversity.

Per germline, CDR1 SGHTA and CDR2 FQGNSA. V was cut by 4 bases and J by 2 bases, with 12 bases left in between. CDR3 size: 15 residues. PCR was performed a second time for roughly 7 to 12 cycles using a sample-barcoded 5' primer and a J-beta primer mix. TCRdb re-called the 5' RACE reads with MiXCR, one entry per CDR3 protein. The sample contains roughly 800,000 distinct CDR3 sequences, roughly 25% of which appear only once. Each donor gave ten milliliters of peripheral blood. As for this clonotype: What it recognizes is unknown.

This sample was shared with a second study, whose subject was T cells of mothers and their children. This second report adds: Similar effects of thymic selection on TCR recombination output were recorded in related and unrelated pairs. Among related mother-child pairs, overlap was slightly higher than in unrelated pairs, though not significantly.

The V and J genes are TRBV7-2 and TRBJ2-1; D not resolved. The receptor was isolated from a boy aged 10-17 years in good health. Sequencing input: blood. The CDR3, as DNA: TGTGCCAGCAGCTCCAGATTAAGAGCCTACAATGAGCAGTTCTTC. It translates to CASSSRLRAYNEQFF.